Shown below are 3 T cell receptor beta chains from a single sample sequenced in a study of T cells in Graves' hyperthyroidism and ophthalmopathy. Researchers amplified the TCR beta CDR3 regions from RNA transcripts. HTBI primers drove first-round RT-PCR of the TCR CDR3. TCRdb used MiXCR to reprocess the multiplex PCR reads, holding one entry per CDR3 protein. The sample consists of roughly 800,000 distinct CDR3 sequences, over 35% of them appearing once. The sample consisted of blood. These receptors were taken from a young man with Graves' hyperthyroidism.

This clonotype was found a few times. The J gene is TRBJ1-4, the V gene TRBV11-2, with D uncertain. Trimming left V 1 base short and J 2 bases short, with 5 bases between. Germline V CDR1 and CDR2: SGHAT, FQNNGV. This CDR3 is 14 amino acids long. The CDR3 loop reads CASSLAGTNEKLFF. Written as DNA, the CDR3 is TGTGCCAGCAGCTTAGCTGGGACTAATGAAAAACTGTTTTTT.

This clonotype was recorded many times. The chain employs TRBV9 and TRBJ1-3; no reliable D call. The germline V gene has CDR1 SGDLS and CDR2 YYNGEE. The V end lost 0 bases, the J end lost 2 bases, and 18 bases lay between the germline ends. This CDR3 spans 18 amino acids. The CDR3 spells CASSVAPSPDTAGNTIYF. In DNA form, the CDR3 reads TGTGCCAGCAGCGTAGCGCCCTCACCAGACACGGCTGGAAACACCATATATTTT.

The chain joins TRBV4-1 to TRBJ2-7; weak D call: TRBD1 (5 bases). The length of the CDR3 is 16 residues. Germline V CDR1 and CDR2: MGHRA, YSYEKL. V was pared by 0 bases and J by 2 bases, with 14 bases between. CDR3 protein: CASSQDSLAGTYEQYF. CDR3 DNA: TGCGCCAGCAGCCAAGACTCTCTGGCAGGGACCTACGAGCAGTACTTC.